This T cell receptor beta chain is from a study of blood T cell repertoires in COVID-19. The wider study: Samples taken during acute and convalescent COVID-19 were collected in the United States, Italy and Spain.

The CDR3 runs 14 residues. The germline V gene encodes CDR1 SGHTA and CDR2 FQGNSA. Trimming left V 1 base short and J 4 bases short, with 10 bases between. Data came from immunoSEQ multiplex PCR; TCRdb stores just in-frame clones and leaves some out. There are about 190,000 clones in the sample; approximately 84% occur only once, and roughly 3% lies in the top ten. Individuals aged about 18 to 90 years were recruited from approximately 24 US areas. Membership in each cohort depended on participant-reported clinical history. For recovered donors of Cohort 3, there were two negative PCRs, clearance, or symptom resolution.

This sequence originates from a woman aged 25 to 45 who had recovered from COVID-19. Material for sequencing was PBMCs or T cells enriched from blood (not recorded which). This sequence joins TRBV7-2 and TRBJ1-2, with unresolved D. This CDR3 is CASSLGGDVYGYTF. The CDR3 coding sequence is TGTGCCAGCAGCTTAGGCGGCGACGTCTATGGCTACACCTTC.